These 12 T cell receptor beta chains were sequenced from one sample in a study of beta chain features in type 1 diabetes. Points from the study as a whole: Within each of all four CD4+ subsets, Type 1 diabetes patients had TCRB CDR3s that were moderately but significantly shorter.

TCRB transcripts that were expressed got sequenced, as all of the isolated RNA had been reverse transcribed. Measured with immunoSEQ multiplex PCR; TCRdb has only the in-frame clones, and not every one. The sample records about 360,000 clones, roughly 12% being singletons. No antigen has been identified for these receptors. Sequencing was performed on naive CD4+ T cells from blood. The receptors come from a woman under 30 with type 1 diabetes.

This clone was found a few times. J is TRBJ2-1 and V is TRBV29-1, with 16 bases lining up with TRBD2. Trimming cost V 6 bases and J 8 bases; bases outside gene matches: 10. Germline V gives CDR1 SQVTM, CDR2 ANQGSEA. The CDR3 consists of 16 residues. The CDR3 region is CSVYPGLAGGPYEQFF. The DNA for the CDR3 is TGCAGCGTGTATCCGGGACTAGCGGGAGGGCCCTATGAGCAGTTCTTC.

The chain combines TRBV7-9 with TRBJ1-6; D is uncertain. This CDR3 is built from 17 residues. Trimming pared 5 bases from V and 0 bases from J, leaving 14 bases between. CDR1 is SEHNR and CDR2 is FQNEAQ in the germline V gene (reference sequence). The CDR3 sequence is CASSPDARSSYNSPLHF. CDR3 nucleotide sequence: TGTGCCAGCAGCCCGGATGCCCGGAGCTCCTATAATTCACCCCTCCACTTT. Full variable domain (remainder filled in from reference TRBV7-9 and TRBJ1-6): DTGVSQNPRHKITKRGQNVTFRCDPISEHNRLYWYRQTLGQGPEFLTYFQNEAQLEKSRLLSDRFSAERPKGSFSTLEIQRTEQGDSAMYLCASSPDARSSYNSPLHFGNGTRLTVT.

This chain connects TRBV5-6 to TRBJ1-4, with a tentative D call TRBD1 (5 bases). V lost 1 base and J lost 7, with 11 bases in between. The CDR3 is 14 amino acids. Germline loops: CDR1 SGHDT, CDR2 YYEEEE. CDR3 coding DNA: TGTGCCAGCAGCTTGCAGGGTTTGGGTGAAAAACTGTTTTTT. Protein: CASSLQGLGEKLFF.

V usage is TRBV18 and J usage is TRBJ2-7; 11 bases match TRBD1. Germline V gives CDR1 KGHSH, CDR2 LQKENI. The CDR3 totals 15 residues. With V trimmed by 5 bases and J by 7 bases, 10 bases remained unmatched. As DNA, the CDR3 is TGTGCCAGCTCATCTGGACAGGGGGCCTCCCGGGAGCAGTACTTC. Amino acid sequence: CASSSGQGASREQYF.

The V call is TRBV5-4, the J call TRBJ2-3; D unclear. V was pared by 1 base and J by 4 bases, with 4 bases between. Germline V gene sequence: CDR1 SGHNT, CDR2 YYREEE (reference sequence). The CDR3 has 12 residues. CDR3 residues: CASSLHSDTQYF. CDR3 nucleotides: TGTGCCAGCAGCTTGCATTCAGATACGCAGTATTTT.

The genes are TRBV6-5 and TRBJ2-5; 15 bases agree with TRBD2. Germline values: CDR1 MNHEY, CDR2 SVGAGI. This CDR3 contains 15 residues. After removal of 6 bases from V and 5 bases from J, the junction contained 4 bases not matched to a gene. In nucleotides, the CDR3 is TGTGCCAGCAGCCGGACTAGCGGGGGGGATGAGACCCAGTACTTC. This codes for CASSRTSGGDETQYF.

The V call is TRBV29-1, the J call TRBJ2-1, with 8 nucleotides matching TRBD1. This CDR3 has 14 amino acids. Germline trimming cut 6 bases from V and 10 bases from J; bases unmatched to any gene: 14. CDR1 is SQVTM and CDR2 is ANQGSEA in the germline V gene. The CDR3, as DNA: TGCAGCGTGGGACAGGCAACTACTCAATGGGAGCAGTTCTTC. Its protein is CSVGQATTQWEQFF.

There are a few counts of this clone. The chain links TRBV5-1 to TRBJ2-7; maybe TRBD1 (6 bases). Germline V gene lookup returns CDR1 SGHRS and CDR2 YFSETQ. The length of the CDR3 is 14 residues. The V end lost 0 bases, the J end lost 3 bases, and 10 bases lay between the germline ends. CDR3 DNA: TGCGCCAGCAGCTTGGGGGACAAAATCTACGAGCAGTACTTC. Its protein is CASSLGDKIYEQYF.

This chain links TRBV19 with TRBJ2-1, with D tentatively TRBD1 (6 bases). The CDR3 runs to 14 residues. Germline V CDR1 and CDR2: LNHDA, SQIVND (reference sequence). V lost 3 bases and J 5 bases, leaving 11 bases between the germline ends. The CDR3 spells CASSIQGSHNEQFF. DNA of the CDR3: TGTGCCAGTAGTATTCAGGGGTCCCACAATGAGCAGTTCTTC.

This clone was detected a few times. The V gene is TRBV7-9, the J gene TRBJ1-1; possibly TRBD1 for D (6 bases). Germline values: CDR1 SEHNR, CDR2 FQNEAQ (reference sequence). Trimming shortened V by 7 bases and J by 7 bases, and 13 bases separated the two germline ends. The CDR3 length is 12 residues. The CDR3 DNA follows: TGTGCCAGCACACCAGGGGAGGGTGAAGCTTTCTTT. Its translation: CASTPGEGEAFF.

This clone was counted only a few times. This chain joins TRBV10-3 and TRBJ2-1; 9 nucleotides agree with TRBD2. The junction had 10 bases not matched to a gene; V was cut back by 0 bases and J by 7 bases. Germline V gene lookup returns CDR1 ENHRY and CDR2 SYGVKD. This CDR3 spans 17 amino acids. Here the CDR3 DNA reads TGTGCCATCAGTGAGTCGGCCAGCGGGGGGCCGGGGAATGAGCAGTTCTTC. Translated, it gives CAISESASGGPGNEQFF.

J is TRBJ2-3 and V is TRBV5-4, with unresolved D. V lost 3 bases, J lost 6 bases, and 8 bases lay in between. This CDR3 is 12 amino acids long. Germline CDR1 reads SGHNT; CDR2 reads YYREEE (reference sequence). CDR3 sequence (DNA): TGTGCCAGCAGCTCCGGTATCGATACGCAGTATTTT. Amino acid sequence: CASSSGIDTQYF.